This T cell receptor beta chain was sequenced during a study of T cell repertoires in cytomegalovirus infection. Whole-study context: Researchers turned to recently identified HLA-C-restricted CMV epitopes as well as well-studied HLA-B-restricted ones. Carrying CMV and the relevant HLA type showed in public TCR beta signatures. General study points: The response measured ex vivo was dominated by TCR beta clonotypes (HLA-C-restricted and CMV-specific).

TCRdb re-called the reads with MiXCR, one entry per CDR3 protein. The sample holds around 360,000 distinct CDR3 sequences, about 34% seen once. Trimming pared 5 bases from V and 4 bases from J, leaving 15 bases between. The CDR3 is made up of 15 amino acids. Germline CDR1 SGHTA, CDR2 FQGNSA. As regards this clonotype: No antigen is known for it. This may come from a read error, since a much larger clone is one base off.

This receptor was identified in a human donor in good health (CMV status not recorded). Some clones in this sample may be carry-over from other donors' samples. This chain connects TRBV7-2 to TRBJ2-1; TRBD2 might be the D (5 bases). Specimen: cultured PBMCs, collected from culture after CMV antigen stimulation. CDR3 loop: CASSGWNSEYNEQFF. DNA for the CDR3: TGTGCCAGCAGCGGATGGAATAGCGAATACAATGAGCAGTTCTTC.